This TCR beta chain was identified in a study of blood T cell repertoires in COVID-19. The ends lost 5 bases at V and 3 bases at J; junction bases unmatched: 6. There are 15 residues in the CDR3. The germline gives CDR1 SGHVS, CDR2 FQNEAQ. Sequenced by immunoSEQ multiplex PCR; TCRdb stores in-frame clones only, minus some. Of around 200,000 clones in the sample, around 85% were seen once. The chain employs TRBV7-8 and TRBJ1-2; 10 bases agree with TRBD1. This receptor was identified in a man between 65 and 85 years old with active or convalescent COVID-19. Material for sequencing was peripheral blood. CDR3 sequence reads: CASSLGQGVYYGYTF. The CDR3 DNA sequence: TGTGCCAGCAGCCTAGGACAGGGGGTTTACTATGGCTACACCTTC.